Listed here are 21 T cell receptor beta chains from one sample, sequenced in a study of blood T cell repertoires in COVID-19 (TCRdb year 2020). Preparation of the library involved the immunoSEQ multiplex PCR assay. TCRdb took over this immuneACCESS table, retaining in-frame rearrangements with V and J assigned. Such tables are incomplete; in checked studies, under half of the missing clones stem from an unresolved V gene, and the remainder is unexplained. The sample has under 250,000 clones on record, 80% to 90% of them singletons. The ten largest clones take up 2.6% of the sample. Sequencing input: PBMCs or T cells enriched from blood (not recorded which). These receptors originate from a woman in her twenties or thirties with acute COVID-19.

The V gene is TRBV2, the J gene TRBJ1-4; D is uncertain. CDR3 length: 14 amino acids. V was shortened by 1 base and J by 6 bases, with 9 bases between the two germline ends. Germline V gene lookup returns CDR1 SNHLY and CDR2 FYNNEI. The CDR3 coding sequence is TGTGCCAGCAGTGAAGGAGCTCGGGATGAAAAACTGTTTTTT. Protein sequence: CASSEGARDEKLFF.

DNA of the CDR3: TGTGCCATATCCCCGCCTCAGGGCTACGATACGCAGTATTTT. The encoded protein is CAISPPQGYDTQYF. This rearrangement joins TRBV25-1 to TRBJ2-3; D is possibly TRBD1 (5 bases). V was shortened by 10 bases and J by 6 bases, with 20 bases between the two germline ends. The CDR3 spans 14 residues. Germline V lookup: CDR1 MGHDK, CDR2 SYGVNS.

The genes are TRBV29-1 and TRBJ2-5; unclear D gene. This CDR3 has 11 residues. Germline values: CDR1 SQVTM, CDR2 ANQGSEA. V lost 6 bases to trimming and J lost 2 bases, with 7 bases between them. The CDR3 protein is CSVYTQETQYF. Written as DNA, the CDR3 is TGCAGCGTATACACACAAGAGACCCAGTACTTC.

The chain has TRBV7-2 and TRBJ2-1, with D unclear. Trimming removed 0 bases at V and 6 bases at J, with 6 bases between. This CDR3 has 13 residues. Germline V gene data show CDR1 as SGHTA and CDR2 as FQGNSA. The CDR3 coding sequence is TGTGCCAGCAGCTTAGCTTCGGGCAATGAGCAGTTCTTC. Amino acids: CASSLASGNEQFF.

The count of this clone is one. This chain uses TRBV5-1 with TRBJ1-6; 7 nucleotides align to TRBD1. The CDR3 is 13 residues long. Germline assignment: CDR1 SGHRS and CDR2 YFSETQ. J was trimmed by 9 bases and V by 4 bases; bases with no gene match: 4. For the CDR3, the DNA is TGCGCCAGCAGCACAGGGGAGGCTTCACCCCTCCACTTT. It codes for CASSTGEASPLHF.

The rearrangement joins TRBV7-8 to TRBJ1-5; possibly TRBD1 for D (6 bases). Trimming stripped 2 bases from V and 7 bases from J, with 12 bases between. The CDR3 contains 14 residues. Germline V gene lookup returns CDR1 SGHVS and CDR2 FQNEAQ. In nucleotides, the CDR3 is TGTGCCAGCAGCTTACAGGGGCTCGGGCAGCCCCAGCATTTT. Its protein is CASSLQGLGQPQHF.

The chain couples TRBV18 to TRBJ1-3; TRBD1 matches 8 bases. CDR3 length: 17 amino acids. The V gene's germline CDR1 is KGHSH and CDR2 LQKENI. Unmatched junction bases numbered 7, after V lost 3 bases and J lost 0 bases. CDR3 loop: CASSPQGQVFSGNTIYF. CDR3 sequence (DNA): TGTGCCAGCTCACCTCAGGGACAGGTCTTCTCTGGAAACACCATATATTTT.

The rearrangement uses TRBV4-3 and TRBJ1-1; tentatively, D is TRBD1 (5 bases). V gave up 4 bases and J gave up 2 bases, with 8 bases separating them. The CDR3 runs to 13 residues. Germline CDR1 is LGHNA and CDR2 is YSLEER. This chain's CDR3 is CASSLDRNTEAFF. Written as DNA, the CDR3 is TGCGCCAGCAGCCTAGACAGAAACACTGAAGCTTTCTTT.

V usage is TRBV5-8 and J usage is TRBJ2-2; 8 bases agree with TRBD2. From germline, CDR1 is SGHTS and CDR2 YDEGEE. V was clipped by 0 bases and J by 1 base; unmatched bases: 2. The CDR3 consists of 16 residues. In DNA, the CDR3 is TGTGCCAGCAGCTTGGGGACTAGCAGGAACACCGGGGAGCTGTTTTTT. It specifies CASSLGTSRNTGELFF.

CDR3 DNA sequence: TGTGCCAGCAGTGGTGGCCTTGAAGCTTTCTTT. Translated, it gives CASSGGLEAFF. The chain employs TRBV2 and TRBJ1-1; the D is unclear. Trimming removed 4 bases from V and 7 bases from J, with 7 bases in between. Germline CDR1 is SNHLY and CDR2 is FYNNEI. CDR3 length: 11 residues.

The rearrangement links TRBV6-2 or TRBV6-3 to TRBJ2-1, with D tentatively TRBD2 (5 bases). Germline CDR1 reads MNHEY; CDR2 reads SVGEGT. The CDR3 spans 20 residues. Trimming cost V 4 bases and J 8 bases, with 33 bases left between them. CDR3 nucleotides: TGTGCCAGCAGTTCCGGGCAGCGACTCCGAACTAGTCGCACCCCGGATGAGCAGTTCTTC. Its translation is CASSSGQRLRTSRTPDEQFF.

The table lists this clone with a count of one. The J gene is TRBJ2-5, the V gene TRBV23-1; 7 nucleotides align to TRBD1. TRBV23-1 is noted as an ORF with a role that remains uncertain. The ends lost 4 bases at V and 4 bases at J; junction bases unmatched: 9. This CDR3 region has 15 residues. DNA of the CDR3: TGCGCCAGCAGTCGGGGACAGCGCCTAGGAGAGACCCAGTACTTC. It codes for CASSRGQRLGETQYF.

This chain joins TRBV13 and TRBJ2-7, with 10 bases identical to TRBD1. The CDR3 consists of 15 residues. The V gene's germline CDR1 is PRHDT and CDR2 FYEKMQ (reference sequence). Germline trimming cut 3 bases from V and 4 bases from J; bases unmatched to any gene: 6. The CDR3, as DNA: TGTGCCAGCAGCTTTCGACAGGGGGCTAGATACGAGCAGTACTTC. Its translation is CASSFRQGARYEQYF.

The genes are TRBV12-3 or TRBV12-4 and TRBJ2-5; TRBD2 aligns across 7 bases. V gave up 6 bases and J gave up 7 bases; unmatched junction bases: 8. The length of the CDR3 is 13 residues. CDR3 sequence (DNA): TGTGCCAGCAGCCCTGGCGGGGGTGGGACCCAGTACTTC. Translating it yields CASSPGGGGTQYF.

The gene calls are TRBV28 and TRBJ2-7, with TRBD2 as a possible D gene (6 bases). The CDR3 is 14 amino acids. Germline loops: CDR1 MDHEN, CDR2 SYDVKM. With 5 bases removed from V and 3 bases from J, the gap between germline ends came to 14 bases. This chain's CDR3 is CASSGPGDVYEQYF. The CDR3 nucleotides are TGTGCCAGCAGTGGGCCGGGGGATGTCTACGAGCAGTACTTC.

The chain employs TRBV5-1 and TRBJ2-3; the match to TRBD1 covers 8 bases. The trim removed 0 bases at V and 4 bases at J, leaving 4 bases unmatched. Germline values: CDR1 SGHRS, CDR2 YFSETQ. The CDR3 is made up of 15 amino acids. This CDR3 is CASSLGQGIADTQYF. In DNA form, the CDR3 reads TGCGCCAGCAGCTTGGGACAGGGGATCGCAGATACGCAGTATTTT.

The V gene is TRBV3-1 (or the pseudogene TRBV3-2), the J gene TRBJ2-5, with a possible D match to TRBD2 (7 bases). Trimming pared 0 bases from V and 5 bases from J, leaving 19 bases between. CDR1 and CDR2 from the germline V gene are LGHDT and YNNKEL (reference sequence). This CDR3 contains 17 residues. The CDR3 DNA sequence: TGTGCCAGCAGCCAAGATGCGGGATCCGGGGGGCGCGAGACCCAGTACTTC. Protein product: CASSQDAGSGGRETQYF.

This clone was recorded a few times. The chain employs TRBV7-9 and TRBJ1-2; the match to TRBD1 covers 9 bases. The CDR3 has 14 residues. Germline lookup yields CDR1 SEHNR and CDR2 FQNEAQ (reference sequence). V was clipped by 1 base and J by 8 bases; unmatched bases: 5. The CDR3 region is CASSLGGQGGGYTF. The DNA of the CDR3 is TGTGCCAGCAGCTTAGGGGGACAGGGAGGAGGCTACACCTTC. Looking up the rest from reference TRBV7-9 and TRBJ1-2 gives the full variable domain: DTGVSQNPRHKITKRGQNVTFRCDPISEHNRLYWYRQTLGQGPEFLTYFQNEAQLEKSRLLSDRFSAERPKGSFSTLEIQRTEQGDSAMYLCASSLGGQGGGYTFGSGTRLTVV.

The CDR3 region is CSVELYGEQFF. CDR3 DNA: TGCAGCGTTGAACTATACGGTGAGCAGTTCTTC. The chain employs TRBV29-1 and TRBJ2-1, with unresolved D. The germline V and J ends were trimmed by 2 bases and 9 bases, with 8 bases remaining between them. This CDR3 contains 11 residues. Germline V gene lookup returns CDR1 SQVTM and CDR2 ANQGSEA.

This clone was detected only a few times. The chain joins TRBV5-4 to TRBJ2-1, with TRBD2 as a possible D gene (7 bases). Trimming took 3 bases from V and 8 from J, leaving 21 bases between them. This CDR3 has 16 residues. Germline values: CDR1 SGHNT, CDR2 YYREEE (reference sequence). In DNA, the CDR3 is TGTGCCAGCAGCTGGGGCCGGGGGGCGGATCGCGATGAGCAGTTCTTC. Amino acid sequence: CASSWGRGADRDEQFF.

The chain combines TRBV27 with TRBJ1-4, with 7 bases fitting TRBD1. The CDR3 runs 15 residues. The ends lost 2 bases at V and 3 bases at J; junction bases unmatched: 3. Per germline, CDR1 MNHEY and CDR2 SMNVEV (reference sequence). DNA for the CDR3: TGTGCCAGCAGTTTAACCGGGACAGCTAATGAAAAACTGTTTTTT. Amino acids: CASSLTGTANEKLFF.